Below, 30 T cell receptor beta chains from the same sample are listed, as sequenced in a study of blood T cell repertoires in COVID-19. Some clones are missing from TCRdb's copy, which holds only in-frame ones; the method was immunoSEQ multiplex PCR. The sample records under 200,000 clones, approximately 86% being singletons. Sequencing was carried out using PBMCs or T cells enriched from blood (not recorded which). These receptors were obtained from a man between 60 and 70 years old who had recovered from COVID-19.

The V gene is TRBV5-5, the J gene TRBJ2-1, with D perhaps matching TRBD1 (7 bases). The CDR3 has 18 amino acids. V lost 2 bases to trimming and J lost 8 bases, with 26 bases between them. Germline CDR1 is SGHKS and CDR2 is YYEKEE (reference sequence). In DNA, the CDR3 is TGTGCCAGCAGCTTCCTAAGCCAAGACAGGGTCACGGGGGATGAGCAGTTCTTC. Protein sequence: CASSFLSQDRVTGDEQFF.

The chain links TRBV7-2 to TRBJ1-5, with 8 bases identical to TRBD1. V lost 4 bases to trimming and J lost 6 bases; unmatched junction nucleotides: 2. The CDR3 consists of 13 residues. Looked up from germline, CDR1 is SGHTA and CDR2 is FQGNSA. DNA for the CDR3: TGTGCCAGCAGCTCGGACAGGGTTCAGCCCCAGCATTTT. This sequence encodes CASSSDRVQPQHF.

The gene calls are TRBV7-8 and TRBJ2-1; 7 nucleotides align to TRBD2. Germline V gives CDR1 SGHVS, CDR2 FQNEAQ. This CDR3 comprises 15 residues. J gave up 6 bases and V 2 bases, and 7 bases lay outside the gene matches. CDR3 in amino acids: CASSLLTGGPNEQFF. For the CDR3, the DNA is TGTGCCAGCAGCTTATTAACGGGGGGACCCAATGAGCAGTTCTTC.

The chain links TRBV6-5 to TRBJ1-5; 9 bases are shared with TRBD1. With 6 bases clipped from V and 5 bases from J, the junction kept 8 bases outside the gene matches. Germline CDR1 reads MNHEY; CDR2 reads SVGAGI. This CDR3 is 15 amino acids long. The CDR3 DNA is TGTGCCAGCAGGGCGGGACAGGGAACACATCAGCCCCAGCATTTT. It encodes CASRAGQGTHQPQHF.

The V call is TRBV14, the J call TRBJ1-4; TRBD1 agrees at 8 bases. V trimming: 7 bases; J trimming: 3 bases; junction bases outside the gene matches: 10. Germline V gives CDR1 SGHDN, CDR2 FVKESK. The CDR3 length is 16 residues. The CDR3 region is CASTKAGGAANEKLFF. CDR3 DNA: TGTGCCAGCACCAAAGCAGGGGGCGCGGCTAATGAAAAACTGTTTTTT.

The CDR3 nucleotides read TGTGCCAGTAGTATAGCCTACAGGGTGGCGGGCCAGCCCCAGCATTTT. Protein product: CASSIAYRVAGQPQHF. The V call is TRBV19, the J call TRBJ1-5; D may be TRBD1 (6 bases). V lost 1 base, J lost 7 bases, and 17 bases lay in between. The germline gives CDR1 LNHDA, CDR2 SQIVND (reference sequence). The length of the CDR3 is 16 residues.

Many counts were recorded for this clone. The rearrangement links TRBV19 to TRBJ2-3; D gene uncertain. Germline loops: CDR1 LNHDA, CDR2 SQIVND (reference sequence). CDR3 size: 12 residues. V lost 5 bases and J 3 bases, leaving 6 bases between the germline ends. For the CDR3, the DNA is TGTGCCAGTAGTGTCGGGACAGATACGCAGTATTTT. It yields the protein CASSVGTDTQYF.

The V call is TRBV7-9, the J call TRBJ1-2; 7 bases agree with TRBD1. This CDR3 is built from 14 residues. J gave up 4 bases and V 3 bases, and 5 bases lay outside the gene matches. CDR1 and CDR2 (germline): SEHNR, FQNEAQ (reference sequence). This chain's CDR3 is CASSFGWDSYGYTF. In DNA form, the CDR3 reads TGTGCCAGCAGCTTTGGGTGGGACAGCTATGGCTACACCTTC. Complete variable domain (other parts from reference TRBV7-9 and TRBJ1-2): DTGVSQNPRHKITKRGQNVTFRCDPISEHNRLYWYRQTLGQGPEFLTYFQNEAQLEKSRLLSDRFSAERPKGSFSTLEIQRTEQGDSAMYLCASSFGWDSYGYTFGSGTRLTVV.

The chain has TRBV6-2 or TRBV6-3 and TRBJ2-2, with TRBD1 matching over 11 bases. This CDR3 is 17 amino acids long. The germline CDR1 and CDR2 sequences are MNHEY and SVGEGT. J lost 0 bases, V lost 2 bases, and 2 bases had no gene match. The CDR3 spells CASSYPGQGANTGELFF. DNA of the CDR3: TGTGCCAGCAGTTACCCGGGACAGGGGGCGAACACCGGGGAGCTGTTTTTT.

This clone has only one observation. J is TRBJ1-3 and V is TRBV19; no reliable D call. Germline values: CDR1 LNHDA, CDR2 SQIVND (reference sequence). V dropped 4 bases and J dropped 0 bases, with 7 bases sitting between them. The CDR3 length is 14 residues. Written as DNA, the CDR3 is TGTGCCAGTAGTAAGGGAGGCTCTGGAAACACCATATATTTT. Translating gives CASSKGGSGNTIYF.

The chain employs TRBV6-1 and TRBJ2-4, with D perhaps matching TRBD2 (8 bases). V lost 4 bases to trimming and J lost 9 bases, with 31 bases between them. CDR1 and CDR2 from the germline V gene are MNHNS and SASEGT. The CDR3 length is 19 residues. For the CDR3, the DNA is TGTGCCAGCAGTGGAACAGGGGTAGCGGGACCAACGGCCAGGGGCATTCAGTACTTC. Residues: CASSGTGVAGPTARGIQYF.

With respect to this clone: The junction does not match germline at one end; this may be a read error. The J gene is TRBJ2-3, the V gene TRBV7-7, with D hard to call. CDR1 is SSHAT and CDR2 is FNYEAQ in the germline V gene (reference sequence). This CDR3 has 15 residues. CDR3: CASSLGPGSTDTQYF. CDR3 DNA: TGTGCTAGCAGCTTAGGTCCAGGCAGCACAGATACGCAGTATTTT.

The chain has TRBV9 and TRBJ2-5, with TRBD2 matching over 8 bases. V dropped 3 bases and J dropped 4; count of bases not matched to a gene: 11. From germline, CDR1 is SGDLS and CDR2 YYNGEE. CDR3 size: 16 residues. The CDR3 sequence is CASSGPQRGTGETQYF. The CDR3 DNA reads as TGTGCCAGCAGCGGACCGCAGCGGGGGACGGGAGAGACCCAGTACTTC.

The chain employs TRBV14 and TRBJ2-3; 15 positions match TRBD2. The CDR3 has 18 residues. The V segment lost 1 base and the J segment 2 bases; nucleotides outside the gene matches: 4. In germline, CDR1 is SGHDN, CDR2 FVKESK. The chain's CDR3 is CASSQVRTSGGATDTQYF. The CDR3 DNA is TGTGCCAGCAGCCAAGTGAGGACTAGCGGGGGGGCCACAGATACGCAGTATTTT. The entire variable domain, with the rest obtained from reference TRBV14 and TRBJ2-3, is as follows: EAGVTQFPSHSVIEKGQTVTLRCDPISGHDNLYWYRRVMGKEIKFLLHFVKESKQDESGMPNNRFLAERTGGTYSTLKVQPAELEDSGVYFCASSQVRTSGGATDTQYFGPGTRLTVL.

This chain connects TRBV7-2 to TRBJ2-5; 7 positions agree with TRBD1. This CDR3 comprises 13 residues. Germline CDR1 SGHTA, CDR2 FQGNSA. V lost 5 bases and J lost 3; bases outside the gene matches: 3. The CDR3: CASSLGQKETQYF. In nucleotides, the CDR3 is TGTGCCAGCAGCCTGGGACAGAAAGAGACCCAGTACTTC. Drawing the rest from reference TRBV7-2 and TRBJ2-5, the complete variable domain is GAGVSQSPSNKVTEKGKDVELRCDPISGHTALYWYRQSLGQGLEFLIYFQGNSAPDKSGLPSDRFSAERTGGSVSTLTIQRTQQEDSAVYLCASSLGQKETQYFGPGTRLLVL.

J is TRBJ1-4 and V is TRBV2; 7 bases line up with TRBD1. CDR1 and CDR2 from the germline V gene are SNHLY and FYNNEI. Germline trimming cut 2 bases from V and 8 bases from J; bases unmatched to any gene: 5. CDR3 length: 14 residues. CDR3 in amino acids: CASSETGAEEKLFF. Here the CDR3 DNA reads TGTGCCAGCAGTGAAACAGGGGCGGAAGAAAAACTGTTTTTT.

V is TRBV20-1 and J is TRBJ1-1, with D possibly matching TRBD1 (6 bases). Germline V gene data show CDR1 as DFQATT and CDR2 as SNEGSKA (reference sequence). Trimming took 6 bases from V and 1 from J, leaving 12 bases between them. This CDR3 has 13 amino acids. CDR3 sequence (DNA): TGCAGTGCCAGTGGGACAAGGAACACTGAAGCTTTCTTT. Translating it yields CSASGTRNTEAFF.

The chain combines TRBV28 with TRBJ2-7; D is ambiguous. CDR3 length: 13 amino acids. Trimming removed 6 bases from V and 2 bases from J, with 11 bases in between. Germline V gene data show CDR1 as MDHEN and CDR2 as SYDVKM. The CDR3 DNA reads TGTGCCAGCAGGGTTACTGAGCCCTACGAGCAGTACTTC. Amino acid sequence: CASRVTEPYEQYF.

V is TRBV19 and J is TRBJ2-7; TRBD1 agrees at 7 bases. CDR1 is LNHDA and CDR2 is SQIVND in the germline V gene (reference sequence). The CDR3 is 14 amino acids. The ends lost 7 bases at V and 0 bases at J; junction bases unmatched: 6. The CDR3 DNA follows: TGTGCCAGTAACCCAGGGGGTCACTCCTACGAGCAGTACTTC. As protein: CASNPGGHSYEQYF.

The V gene is TRBV2, the J gene TRBJ2-7; 7 positions match TRBD1. Trimming at V came to 1 base and at J to 9 bases, leaving 12 bases not matched to a gene. This CDR3 has 15 amino acids. Germline V CDR1 and CDR2: SNHLY, FYNNEI. CDR3: CASSEVTGPSPSQYF. CDR3 bases: TGTGCCAGCAGTGAAGTGACAGGGCCCTCACCGTCGCAGTACTTC.

The chain uses TRBV6-5 and TRBJ2-4, with no clear D. The germline V gene has CDR1 MNHEY and CDR2 SVGAGI. V lost 2 bases and J 5 bases, leaving 10 bases between the germline ends. CDR3 size: 14 residues. The CDR3 loop is CASSYRRGENIQYF. The CDR3 nucleotides read TGTGCCAGCAGTTACCGAAGAGGAGAAAACATTCAGTACTTC.

This sequence joins TRBV10-3 and TRBJ2-7; weak D call: TRBD1 (6 bases). Germline V gene sequence: CDR1 ENHRY, CDR2 SYGVKD. V was pared by 5 bases and J by 9 bases, with 20 bases between. This CDR3 region has 14 residues. The CDR3, as DNA: TGTGCCATCAGTCCGACAGGACCCGATCTTGGGCAGTACTTC. Its protein product is CAISPTGPDLGQYF.

This clone has only one observation. This chain joins TRBV6-1 and TRBJ2-7; TRBD1 matches 8 bases. This CDR3 is 14 amino acids long. V shed 3 bases and J 4 bases; nucleotides not matched to a gene: 5. Germline assignment: CDR1 MNHNS and CDR2 SASEGT. The CDR3 DNA reads as TGTGCCAGCAGTGAGACAGGGGAAATATACGAGCAGTACTTC. Protein: CASSETGEIYEQYF.

DNA of the CDR3: TGTGCCAGCAGTTTAAAAGGGCGGGATTACGAGCAGTACTTC. Protein product: CASSLKGRDYEQYF. This sequence joins TRBV27 and TRBJ2-7, with a possible D match to TRBD2 (6 bases). V lost 2 bases to trimming and J lost 4 bases, with 12 bases between them. Germline CDR1 MNHEY, CDR2 SMNVEV (reference sequence). The CDR3 sequence is 14 residues long.

The gene calls are TRBV28 and TRBJ1-2; D might be TRBD1 (5 bases). This CDR3 has 13 amino acids. V was clipped by 7 bases and J by 7 bases, with 16 bases between them. The V gene's germline CDR1 is MDHEN and CDR2 SYDVKM. As DNA, the CDR3 is TGTGCCAGCACCTCAGGGAGGGGTCGTGGCTACACCTTC. Its translation is CASTSGRGRGYTF.

This chain uses TRBV28 with TRBJ1-1, with D possibly being TRBD1 (5 bases). This CDR3 has 11 amino acids. Germline CDR1 MDHEN, CDR2 SYDVKM. Trimming stripped 5 bases from V and 4 bases from J, with 5 bases between. CDR3 sequence reads: CASSRGTEAFF. Here the CDR3 DNA reads TGTGCCAGCAGTAGGGGCACTGAAGCTTTCTTT.

The chain joins TRBV7-6 to TRBJ2-1; 13 nucleotides align to TRBD2. There are 18 residues in the CDR3. J was trimmed by 4 bases and V by 5 bases; bases with no gene match: 11. CDR1 is SGHVS and CDR2 is FNYEAQ in the germline V gene. CDR3 loop: CASSPGLAGTQLYNEQFF. CDR3 sequence (DNA): TGTGCCAGCAGCCCGGGACTAGCGGGAACACAATTATACAATGAGCAGTTCTTC.

V is TRBV5-5 and J is TRBJ2-5; D remains unclear. V was pared by 4 bases and J by 7 bases, with 11 bases between. Germline-derived CDR1 and CDR2 are SGHKS and YYEKEE (reference sequence). This CDR3 is 12 amino acids long. For the CDR3, the DNA is TGTGCCAGCAGCGCTGTAACGGGGACCCAGTACTTC. Its protein is CASSAVTGTQYF.

This clone was picked up a small number of times. The chain joins TRBV15 to TRBJ2-5; D is possibly TRBD1 (5 bases). Trimming pared 0 bases from V and 2 bases from J, leaving 10 bases between. The CDR3 runs 15 residues. CDR1 is LNHNV, CDR2 YYDKDF, per germline (reference sequence). DNA of the CDR3: TGTGCCACCAGCAGAGATAGGGGATTGCAAGAGACCCAGTACTTC. This sequence encodes CATSRDRGLQETQYF.

This clone has only one observation. This sequence joins TRBV9 and TRBJ2-7, with 8 bases lining up with TRBD1. Germline V gives CDR1 SGDLS, CDR2 YYNGEE. The CDR3 has 15 amino acids. V lost 4 bases, J lost 0 bases, and 6 bases stayed unmatched. CDR3 sequence: CASSLTGTGSYEQYF. CDR3 DNA sequence: TGTGCCAGCAGCCTAACCGGGACAGGCTCCTACGAGCAGTACTTC.